This TCR beta chain was observed in a study of blood T cell repertoires in COVID-19. In the study overall: The cDNA or gDNA used as material had been derived from T cells, B-cell-depleted T cells, or PBMCs.

Trimming left V 4 bases short and J 7 bases short, with 7 bases between. CDR1 and CDR2 (germline): SQVTM, ANQGSEA. The length of the CDR3 is 10 residues. Per the original data handling: Amplification of reference gene primers was used by the study to estimate nucleated cell counts. Sequenced by immunoSEQ multiplex PCR; TCRdb stores in-frame clones only, minus some. V and J calls and clone size follow that table, whereas D and trimming were derived from the DNA. The sample yields roughly 330,000 clones, 65% to 85% seen once. The source material was peripheral blood. The TCR comes from a woman in her forties or fifties with acute or convalescent COVID-19. The gene calls are TRBV29-1 and TRBJ1-1; D call uncertain. The CDR3 here is CSVVSVEAFF. The CDR3, as DNA: TGCAGCGTTGTGTCGGTTGAAGCTTTCTTT.